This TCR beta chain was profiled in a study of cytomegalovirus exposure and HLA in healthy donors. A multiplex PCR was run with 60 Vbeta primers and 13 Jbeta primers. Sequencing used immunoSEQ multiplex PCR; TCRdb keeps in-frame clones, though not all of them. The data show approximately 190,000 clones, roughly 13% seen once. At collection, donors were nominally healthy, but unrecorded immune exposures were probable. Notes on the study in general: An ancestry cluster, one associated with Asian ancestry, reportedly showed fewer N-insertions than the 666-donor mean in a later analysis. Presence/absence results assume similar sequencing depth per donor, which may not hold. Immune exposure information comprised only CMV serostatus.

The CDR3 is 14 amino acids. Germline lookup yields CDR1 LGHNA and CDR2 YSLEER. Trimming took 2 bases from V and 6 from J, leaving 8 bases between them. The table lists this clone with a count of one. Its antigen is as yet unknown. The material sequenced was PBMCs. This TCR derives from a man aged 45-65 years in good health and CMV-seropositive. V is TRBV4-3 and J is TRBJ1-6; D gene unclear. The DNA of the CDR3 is TGCGCCAGCAGCCAAAGCCGGTCTAATTCACCCCTCCACTTT. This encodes CASSQSRSNSPLHF.